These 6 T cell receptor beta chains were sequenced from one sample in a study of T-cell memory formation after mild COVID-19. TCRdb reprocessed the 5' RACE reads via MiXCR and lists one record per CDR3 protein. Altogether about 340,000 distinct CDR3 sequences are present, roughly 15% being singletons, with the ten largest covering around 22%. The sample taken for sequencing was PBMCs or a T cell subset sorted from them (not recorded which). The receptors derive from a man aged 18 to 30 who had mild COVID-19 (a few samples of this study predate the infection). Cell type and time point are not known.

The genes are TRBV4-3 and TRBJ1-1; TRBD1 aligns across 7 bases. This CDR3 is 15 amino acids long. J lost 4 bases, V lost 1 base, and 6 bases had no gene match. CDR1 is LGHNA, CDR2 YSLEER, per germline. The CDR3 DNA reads TGCGCCAGCAGCCAAGGATCAGGGGGAGGCACTGAAGCTTTCTTT. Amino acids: CASSQGSGGGTEAFF.

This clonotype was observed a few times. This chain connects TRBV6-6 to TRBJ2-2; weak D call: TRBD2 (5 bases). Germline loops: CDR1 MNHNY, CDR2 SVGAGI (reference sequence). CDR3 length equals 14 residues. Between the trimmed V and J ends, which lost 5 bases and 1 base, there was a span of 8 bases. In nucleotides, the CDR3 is TGTGCCAGCAGTCCGGACTGGAACACCGGGGAGCTGTTTTTT. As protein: CASSPDWNTGELFF.

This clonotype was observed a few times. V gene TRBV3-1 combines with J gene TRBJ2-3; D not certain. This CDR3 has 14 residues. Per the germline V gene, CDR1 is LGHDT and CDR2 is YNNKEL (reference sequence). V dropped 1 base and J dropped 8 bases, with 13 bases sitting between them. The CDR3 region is CASSQVIGDGTQYF. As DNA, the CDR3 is TGTGCCAGCAGCCAAGTGATTGGTGATGGTACGCAGTATTTT.

The CDR3 spells CASSLGGPNQPQHF. CDR3 nucleotides: TGCGCCAGCAGCTTAGGGGGACCCAATCAGCCCCAGCATTTT. The chain couples TRBV5-1 to TRBJ1-5; TRBD1 might be the D (6 bases). The CDR3 totals 14 residues. V was clipped by 2 bases and J by 3 bases, with 9 bases between them. Per germline, CDR1 SGHRS and CDR2 YFSETQ.

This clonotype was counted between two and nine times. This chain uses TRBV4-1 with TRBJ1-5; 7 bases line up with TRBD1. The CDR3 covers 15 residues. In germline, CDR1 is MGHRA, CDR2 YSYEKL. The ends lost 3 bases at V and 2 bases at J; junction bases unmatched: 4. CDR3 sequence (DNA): TGCGCCAGCAGCCAGTGGACAGGAGGCAATCAGCCCCAGCATTTT. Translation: CASSQWTGGNQPQHF.

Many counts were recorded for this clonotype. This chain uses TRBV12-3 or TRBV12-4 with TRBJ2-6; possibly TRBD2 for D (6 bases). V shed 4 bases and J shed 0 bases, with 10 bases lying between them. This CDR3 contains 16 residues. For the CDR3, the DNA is TGTGCCAGCAGTTCCCCCGGGAGCTCTGGGGCCAACGTCCTGACTTTC. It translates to CASSSPGSSGANVLTF.